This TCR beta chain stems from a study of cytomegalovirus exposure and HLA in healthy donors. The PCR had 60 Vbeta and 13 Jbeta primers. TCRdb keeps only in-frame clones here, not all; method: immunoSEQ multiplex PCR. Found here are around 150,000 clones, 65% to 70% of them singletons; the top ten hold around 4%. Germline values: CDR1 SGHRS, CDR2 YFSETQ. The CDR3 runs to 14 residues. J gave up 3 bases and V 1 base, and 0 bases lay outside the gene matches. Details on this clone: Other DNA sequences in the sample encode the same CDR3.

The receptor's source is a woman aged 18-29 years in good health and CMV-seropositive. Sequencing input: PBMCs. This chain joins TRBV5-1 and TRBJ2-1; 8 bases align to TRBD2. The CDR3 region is CASSLSGGYNEQFF. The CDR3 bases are TGCGCCAGCAGCTTGAGCGGGGGCTACAATGAGCAGTTCTTC. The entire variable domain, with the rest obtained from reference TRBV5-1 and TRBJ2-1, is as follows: KAGVTQTPRYLIKTRGQQVTLSCSPISGHRSVSWYQQTPGQGLQFLFEYFSETQRNKGNFPGRFSGRQFSNSRSEMNVSTLELGDSALYLCASSLSGGYNEQFFGPGTRLTVL.